The 12 T cell receptor beta chains in this list originate from one sample, sequenced in a study of blood T cell repertoires in COVID-19. Data came from immunoSEQ multiplex PCR; TCRdb stores just in-frame clones and leaves some out. This table has a few hundred thousand clones, around 87% appearing once. The sample taken for sequencing was peripheral blood. The receptors stem from a man between 60 and 70 years old with acute or convalescent COVID-19.

This clone came up a few times. The V and J genes are TRBV6-1 and TRBJ2-3; 9 positions agree with TRBD1. Germline values: CDR1 MNHNS, CDR2 SASEGT. V lost 3 bases to trimming and J lost 3 bases; unmatched junction nucleotides: 10. The CDR3 is 17 residues long. In DNA, the CDR3 is TGTGCCAGCAGTGACCAGATTGGGACAGGGCCAACAGATACGCAGTATTTT. Translation gives CASSDQIGTGPTDTQYF.

CDR3 loop: CASSYSGGDEKLFF. The CDR3 DNA reads as TGTGCCAGCAGTTACTCGGGAGGGGATGAAAAACTGTTTTTT. This chain connects TRBV6-5 to TRBJ1-4; tentative D call: TRBD1 (5 bases). Germline CDR1 MNHEY, CDR2 SVGAGI. The CDR3 extends over 14 amino acids. V was cut by 0 bases and J by 6 bases, with 8 bases left in between.

The rearrangement joins TRBV5-8 to TRBJ1-5; a possible D gene is TRBD1 (5 bases). This CDR3 spans 15 amino acids. In germline, CDR1 is SGHTS, CDR2 YDEGEE. V gave up 0 bases and J gave up 0 bases, with 7 bases separating them. CDR3 sequence reads: CASSLGQNSNQPQHF. CDR3 nucleotide sequence: TGTGCCAGCAGCTTGGGACAGAATAGCAATCAGCCCCAGCATTTT.

The rearrangement uses TRBV6-5 and TRBJ2-2; the D gene is possibly TRBD2 (5 bases). The V gene lost 7 bases and the J gene lost 7 bases, with 16 bases spanning the gap. The CDR3 is 14 residues long. Germline CDR1 MNHEY, CDR2 SVGAGI. CDR3 region: CASTRALQIGELFF. In nucleotides, the CDR3 is TGTGCCAGCACGAGGGCACTTCAAATCGGGGAGCTGTTTTTT.

The V gene is TRBV5-1, the J gene TRBJ1-6, with D possibly being TRBD1 (5 bases). The CDR3 sequence is 16 residues long. The V gene lost 0 bases and the J gene lost 11 bases, with 18 bases spanning the gap. Germline CDR1 SGHRS, CDR2 YFSETQ. CDR3 loop: CASSLVPARLGAPLHF. CDR3 DNA sequence: TGCGCCAGCAGCTTGGTGCCGGCGAGATTAGGGGCACCCCTCCACTTT.

The chain is built from TRBV7-2 and TRBJ2-7; D not certain. The CDR3 sequence is 15 residues long. The V gene lost 2 bases and the J gene lost 3 bases, with 14 bases spanning the gap. CDR1 is SGHTA and CDR2 is FQGNSA in the germline V gene. CDR3: CASSLTWQANYEQYF. CDR3 in DNA: TGTGCCAGCAGCTTAACATGGCAGGCCAACTACGAGCAGTACTTC. Combining the CDR3 with reference TRBV7-2 and TRBJ2-7 gives the whole variable domain GAGVSQSPSNKVTEKGKDVELRCDPISGHTALYWYRQSLGQGLEFLIYFQGNSAPDKSGLPSDRFSAERTGGSVSTLTIQRTQQEDSAVYLCASSLTWQANYEQYFGPGTRLTVT.

The rearrangement links TRBV28 to TRBJ2-3; 9 bases map to TRBD2. V trimming: 1 base; J trimming: 2 bases; junction bases outside the gene matches: 4. The CDR3 has 16 residues. CDR1 MDHEN and CDR2 SYDVKM come from the germline V gene. The DNA for the CDR3 is TGTGCCAGCAGTTTATTGGGCGGGGGGGTCACAGATACGCAGTATTTT. This encodes CASSLLGGGVTDTQYF.

This sequence joins TRBV6-1 and TRBJ1-1; D call uncertain. The length of the CDR3 is 13 residues. The germline V gene has CDR1 MNHNS and CDR2 SASEGT. Trimming took off 0 bases at V and 11 bases at J, with 13 bases between the two ends. The CDR3 bases are TGTGCCAGCAGTGAAGCGGGCAGAATGTGGGCTTTCTTT. This encodes CASSEAGRMWAFF.

In this sample, this clone turned up a few times. The chain is built from TRBV25-1 and TRBJ2-1; D is unclear. Trimming pared 2 bases from V and 8 bases from J, leaving 7 bases between. CDR3 length: 12 amino acids. In germline, CDR1 is MGHDK, CDR2 SYGVNS. The CDR3 loop is CASSEPFDEQFF. In DNA form, the CDR3 reads TGTGCCAGCAGTGAACCCTTTGATGAGCAGTTCTTC.

This chain joins TRBV10-2 and TRBJ2-3; 11 positions match TRBD2. V shed 5 bases and J 3 bases; nucleotides not matched to a gene: 4. CDR1 is WSHSY and CDR2 is SAAADI in the germline V gene. The CDR3 extends over 15 amino acids. The CDR3 DNA reads as TGCGCCAGCAGTCAGACTAGCGGGGTGACAGATACGCAGTATTTT. Protein product: CASSQTSGVTDTQYF.

The V call is TRBV9, the J call TRBJ1-2, with D perhaps TRBD1 (5 bases). V lost 4 bases and J 3 bases, leaving 10 bases between the germline ends. Germline V gene data show CDR1 as SGDLS and CDR2 as YYNGEE. The CDR3 runs to 13 residues. CDR3 bases: TGTGCCAGCAGCATTGACAGCCACTATGGCTACACCTTC. Encoded protein: CASSIDSHYGYTF.

The chain uses TRBV25-1 and TRBJ2-5; possibly TRBD1 for D (6 bases). V was trimmed by 4 bases and J by 5 bases, leaving 14 bases between them. This CDR3 has 14 amino acids. Per germline, CDR1 MGHDK and CDR2 SYGVNS. The CDR3 protein is CASSAPRGLETQYF. CDR3 sequence (DNA): TGTGCCAGCAGTGCACCCAGGGGTCTGGAGACCCAGTACTTC.